The present T cell receptor (beta chain) was sequenced within a study of cytotoxic CD8 clonotypes in ibrutinib-treated CLL. Study background: The authors obtained response samples at a median of around 11 months of treatment, range 6 to 36. Findings and caveats of the study: Sampling time points were not equivalent between sustained-remission and progressing patients. Clonality increased at ibrutinib response and stayed stable in sustained remission. At progression, however, it fell back toward baseline.

Germline lookup yields CDR1 SGDLS and CDR2 YYNGEE. The CDR3 extends over 15 amino acids. The V segment lost 4 bases and the J segment 11 bases; nucleotides outside the gene matches: 13. Sequenced by immunoSEQ multiplex PCR; TCRdb stores in-frame clones only, minus some. The sample has roughly 190,000 clones, 55% to 85% seen once. A remark on this clone: Its matching antigen is unknown.

This clonotype was obtained from a human donor with chronic lymphocytic leukemia. This specimen was PBMCs, taken after 24 months of ibrutinib treatment. The rearrangement links TRBV9 to TRBJ1-5, with 9 bases matching TRBD1. The CDR3 nucleotides read TGTGCCAGCAGCCCTTGGGGACAGGGTGGGGAGTCCCAGCATTTT. This translates into CASSPWGQGGESQHF.